Listed below are T cell receptor beta chains from one sample, sequenced in a study of response to subunit inactivated influenza vaccine. TCRdb analysed the RT-PCR reads with MiXCR anew, one entry per CDR3 protein. The sample shows approximately 700,000 distinct CDR3 sequences, about a sixth of them seen only once. The source was PBMCs from blood, collected roughly 13 days after vaccination. The receptors derive from a man aged 45-65 years who received an inactivated influenza vaccine. CDR3s leave out the opening cysteine and the closing phenylalanine or tryptophan. The order of the fields is CDR3 length, V gene, J gene, CDR3 protein.

CDR3 length: 12; V gene: TRBV20-1; J gene: TRBJ2-1; CDR3 protein: SAVGTVSYNEQF
CDR3 length: 11; V gene: TRBV11-2; J gene: TRBJ2-4; CDR3 protein: ASSWDRKNIQY
CDR3 length: 12; V gene: TRBV20-1; J gene: TRBJ2-2; CDR3 protein: SAEGQTNTGELF
CDR3 length: 13; V gene: TRBV4-2; J gene: TRBJ1-3; CDR3 protein: ASSQDDGAGNTIY
CDR3 length: 12; V gene: TRBV5-1; J gene: TRBJ2-3; CDR3 protein: ASSSGVNTDTQY
CDR3 length: 13; V gene: TRBV24-1; J gene: TRBJ2-1; CDR3 protein: ATSSAGSIYNEQF
CDR3 length: 13; V gene: TRBV18; J gene: TRBJ2-7; CDR3 protein: ASSPPGWGHYEQY
CDR3 length: 17; V gene: TRBV4-2; J gene: TRBJ2-1; CDR3 protein: ASSQELAGGRTSYNEQF
CDR3 length: 12; V gene: TRBV27; J gene: TRBJ1-5; CDR3 protein: ASSLTGGHQPQH
CDR3 length: 16; V gene: TRBV6-5; J gene: TRBJ2-1; CDR3 protein: ASSYSGAGGESYNEQF
CDR3 length: 14; V gene: TRBV5-1; J gene: TRBJ1-4; CDR3 protein: ASSLGTGLSDEKLF
CDR3 length: 11; V gene: TRBV6-1; J gene: TRBJ1-2; CDR3 protein: ASSKTGGGGYT
CDR3 length: 13; V gene: TRBV7-2; J gene: TRBJ2-7; CDR3 protein: ASSSLWSDSYEQY
CDR3 length: 13; V gene: TRBV30; J gene: TRBJ1-2; CDR3 protein: AWTGQGRNIHGYT
CDR3 length: 13; V gene: TRBV4-3; J gene: TRBJ2-7; CDR3 protein: ASSRAGAKVYEQY
CDR3 length: 12; V gene: TRBV4-2; J gene: TRBJ2-7; CDR3 protein: ASSQLGATYEQY